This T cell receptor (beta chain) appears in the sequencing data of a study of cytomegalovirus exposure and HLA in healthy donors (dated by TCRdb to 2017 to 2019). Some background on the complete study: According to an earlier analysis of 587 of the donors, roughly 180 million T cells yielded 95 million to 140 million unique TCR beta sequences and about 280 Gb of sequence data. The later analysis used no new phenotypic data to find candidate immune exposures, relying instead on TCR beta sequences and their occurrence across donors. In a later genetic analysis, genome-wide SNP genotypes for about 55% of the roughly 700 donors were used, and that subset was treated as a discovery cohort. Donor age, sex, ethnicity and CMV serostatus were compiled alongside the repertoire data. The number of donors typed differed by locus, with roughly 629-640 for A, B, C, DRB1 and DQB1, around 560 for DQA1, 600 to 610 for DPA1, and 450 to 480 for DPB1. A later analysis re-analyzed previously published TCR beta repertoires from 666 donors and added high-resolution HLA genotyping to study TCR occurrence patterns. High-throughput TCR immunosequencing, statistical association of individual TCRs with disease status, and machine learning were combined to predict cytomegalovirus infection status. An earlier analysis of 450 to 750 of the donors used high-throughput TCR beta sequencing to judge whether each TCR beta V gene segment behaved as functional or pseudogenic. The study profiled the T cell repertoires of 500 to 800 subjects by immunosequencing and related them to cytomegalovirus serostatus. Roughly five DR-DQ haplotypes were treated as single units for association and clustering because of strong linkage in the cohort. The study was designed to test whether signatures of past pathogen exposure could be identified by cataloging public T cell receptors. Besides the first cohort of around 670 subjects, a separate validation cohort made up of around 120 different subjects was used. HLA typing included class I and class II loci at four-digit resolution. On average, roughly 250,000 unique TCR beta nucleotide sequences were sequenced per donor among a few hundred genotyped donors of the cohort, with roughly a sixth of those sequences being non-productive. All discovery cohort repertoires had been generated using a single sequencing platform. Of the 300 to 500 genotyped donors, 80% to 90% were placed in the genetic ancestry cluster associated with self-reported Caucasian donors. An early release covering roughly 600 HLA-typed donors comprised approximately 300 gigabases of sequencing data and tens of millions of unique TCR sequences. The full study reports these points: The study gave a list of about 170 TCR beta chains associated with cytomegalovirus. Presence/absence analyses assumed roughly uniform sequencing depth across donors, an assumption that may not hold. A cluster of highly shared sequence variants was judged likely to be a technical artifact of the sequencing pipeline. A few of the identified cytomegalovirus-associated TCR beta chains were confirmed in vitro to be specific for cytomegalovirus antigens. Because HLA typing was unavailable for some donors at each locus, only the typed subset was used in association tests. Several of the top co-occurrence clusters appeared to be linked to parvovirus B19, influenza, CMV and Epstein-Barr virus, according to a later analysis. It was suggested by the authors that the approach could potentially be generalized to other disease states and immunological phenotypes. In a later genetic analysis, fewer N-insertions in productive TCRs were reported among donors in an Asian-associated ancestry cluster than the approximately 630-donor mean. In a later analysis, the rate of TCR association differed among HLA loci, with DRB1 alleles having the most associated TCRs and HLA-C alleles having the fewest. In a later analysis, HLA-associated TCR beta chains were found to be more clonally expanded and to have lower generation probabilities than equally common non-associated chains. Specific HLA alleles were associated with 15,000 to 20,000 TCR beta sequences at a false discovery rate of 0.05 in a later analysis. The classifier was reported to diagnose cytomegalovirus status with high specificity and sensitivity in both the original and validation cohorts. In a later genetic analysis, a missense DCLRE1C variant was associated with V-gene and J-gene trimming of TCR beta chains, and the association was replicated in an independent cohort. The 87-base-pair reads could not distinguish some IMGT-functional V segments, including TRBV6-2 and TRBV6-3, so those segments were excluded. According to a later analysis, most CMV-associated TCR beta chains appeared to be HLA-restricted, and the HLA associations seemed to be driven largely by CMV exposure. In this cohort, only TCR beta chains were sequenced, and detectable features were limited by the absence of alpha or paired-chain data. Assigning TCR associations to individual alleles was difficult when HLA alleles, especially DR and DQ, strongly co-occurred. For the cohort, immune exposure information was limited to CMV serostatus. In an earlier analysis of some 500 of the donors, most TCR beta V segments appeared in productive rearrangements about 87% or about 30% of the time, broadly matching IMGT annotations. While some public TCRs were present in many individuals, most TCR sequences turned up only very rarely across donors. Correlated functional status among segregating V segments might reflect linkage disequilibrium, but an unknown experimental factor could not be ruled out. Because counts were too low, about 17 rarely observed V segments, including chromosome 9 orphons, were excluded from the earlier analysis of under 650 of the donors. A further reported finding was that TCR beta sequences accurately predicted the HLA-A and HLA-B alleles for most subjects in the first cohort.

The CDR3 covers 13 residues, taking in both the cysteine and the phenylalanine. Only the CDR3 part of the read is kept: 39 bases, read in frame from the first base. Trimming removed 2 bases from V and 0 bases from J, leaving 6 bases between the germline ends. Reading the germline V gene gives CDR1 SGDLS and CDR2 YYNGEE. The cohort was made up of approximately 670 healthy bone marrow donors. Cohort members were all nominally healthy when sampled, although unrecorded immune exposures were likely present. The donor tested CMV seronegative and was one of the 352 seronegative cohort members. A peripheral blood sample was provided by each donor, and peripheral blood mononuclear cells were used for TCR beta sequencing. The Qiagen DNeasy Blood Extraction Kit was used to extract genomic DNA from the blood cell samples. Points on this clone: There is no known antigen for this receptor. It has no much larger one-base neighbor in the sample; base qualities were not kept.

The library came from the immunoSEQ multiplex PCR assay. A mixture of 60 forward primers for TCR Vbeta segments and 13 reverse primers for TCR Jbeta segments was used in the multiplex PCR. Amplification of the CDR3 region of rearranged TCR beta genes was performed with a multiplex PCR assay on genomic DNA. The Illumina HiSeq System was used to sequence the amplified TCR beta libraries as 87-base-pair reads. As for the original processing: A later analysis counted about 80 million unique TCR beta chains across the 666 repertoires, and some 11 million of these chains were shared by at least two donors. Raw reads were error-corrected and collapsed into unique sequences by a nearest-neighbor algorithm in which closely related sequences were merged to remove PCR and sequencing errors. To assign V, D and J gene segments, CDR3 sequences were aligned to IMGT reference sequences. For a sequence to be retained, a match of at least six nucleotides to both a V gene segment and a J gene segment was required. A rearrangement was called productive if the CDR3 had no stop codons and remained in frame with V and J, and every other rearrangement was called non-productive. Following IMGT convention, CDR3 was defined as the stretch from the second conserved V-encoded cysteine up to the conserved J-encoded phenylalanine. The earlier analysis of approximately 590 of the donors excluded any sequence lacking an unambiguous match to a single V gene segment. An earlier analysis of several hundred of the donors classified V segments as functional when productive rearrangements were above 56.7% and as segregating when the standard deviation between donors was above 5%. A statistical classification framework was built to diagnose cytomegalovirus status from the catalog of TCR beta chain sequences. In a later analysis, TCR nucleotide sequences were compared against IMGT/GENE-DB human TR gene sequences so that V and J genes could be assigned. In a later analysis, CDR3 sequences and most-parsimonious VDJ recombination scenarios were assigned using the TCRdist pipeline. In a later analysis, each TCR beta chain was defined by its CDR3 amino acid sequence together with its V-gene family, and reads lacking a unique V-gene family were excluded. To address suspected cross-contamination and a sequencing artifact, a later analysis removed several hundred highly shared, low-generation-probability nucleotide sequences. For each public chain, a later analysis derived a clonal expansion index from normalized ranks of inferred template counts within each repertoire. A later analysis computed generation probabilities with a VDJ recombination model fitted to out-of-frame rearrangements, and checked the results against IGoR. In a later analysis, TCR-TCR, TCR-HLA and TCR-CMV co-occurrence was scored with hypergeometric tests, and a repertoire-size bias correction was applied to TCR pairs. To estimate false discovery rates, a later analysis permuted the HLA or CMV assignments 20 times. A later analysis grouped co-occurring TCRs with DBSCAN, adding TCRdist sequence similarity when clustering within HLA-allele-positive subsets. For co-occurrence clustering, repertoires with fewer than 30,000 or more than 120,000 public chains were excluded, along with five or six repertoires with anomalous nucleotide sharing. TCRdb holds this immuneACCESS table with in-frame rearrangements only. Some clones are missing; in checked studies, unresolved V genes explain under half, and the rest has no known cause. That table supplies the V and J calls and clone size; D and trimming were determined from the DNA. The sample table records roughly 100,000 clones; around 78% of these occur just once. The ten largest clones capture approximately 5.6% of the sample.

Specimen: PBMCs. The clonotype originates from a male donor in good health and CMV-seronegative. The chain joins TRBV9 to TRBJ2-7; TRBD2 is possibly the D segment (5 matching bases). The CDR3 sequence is CASSVGSSYEQYF. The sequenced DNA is TGTGCCAGCAGCGTGGGGAGCTCCTACGAGCAGTACTTC.